The clone carrying this T cell receptor beta chain has a handful of counts. This sample was taken from a study of graft-versus-host responses after intestinal transplantation. On the study more broadly: Each recipient received anti-thymocyte globulin induction, then tacrolimus and steroids for approximately three years.

Generated by immunoSEQ multiplex PCR, the TCRdb table keeps only in-frame clones and is missing some. The table has about 22,000 clones, around 38% seen once. The junction had 4 bases not matched to a gene; V was cut back by 7 bases and J by 6 bases. The CDR3 length is 13 residues. From germline, CDR1 is MNHEY and CDR2 SVGAGI. The authors plated approximately 200,000 CFSE-labeled responder cells with approximately 200,000 irradiated, violet-dye-labeled stimulator cells. The V gene is TRBV6-5, the J gene TRBJ1-5; 9 bases are shared with TRBD1. This TCR derives from a human patient who received an intestinal transplant. Here the sequenced sample was alloreactive CD8+ T cells from a mixed lymphocyte reaction culture, taken before intestinal transplant. The subset denotes: CFSE-low proliferating T cells sorted from approximately 6-day pre-transplant mixed lymphocyte reaction (GvH or HvG direction). The CDR3 loop reads CASTGTGFQPQHF. The CDR3 DNA reads TGTGCCAGCACCGGGACAGGGTTTCAGCCCCAGCATTTT.